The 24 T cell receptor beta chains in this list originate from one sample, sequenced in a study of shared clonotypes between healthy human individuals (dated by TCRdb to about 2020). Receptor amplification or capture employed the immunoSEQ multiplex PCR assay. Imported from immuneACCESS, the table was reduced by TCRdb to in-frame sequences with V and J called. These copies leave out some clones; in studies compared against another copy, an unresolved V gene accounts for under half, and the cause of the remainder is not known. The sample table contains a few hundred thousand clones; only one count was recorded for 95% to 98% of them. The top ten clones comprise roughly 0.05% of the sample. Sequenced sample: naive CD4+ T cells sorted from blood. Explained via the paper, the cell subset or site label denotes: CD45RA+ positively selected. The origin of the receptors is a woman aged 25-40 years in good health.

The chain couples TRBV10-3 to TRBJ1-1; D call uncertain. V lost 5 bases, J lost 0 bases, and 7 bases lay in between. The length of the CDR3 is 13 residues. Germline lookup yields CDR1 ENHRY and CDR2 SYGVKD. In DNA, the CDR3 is TGTGCCATCAGTTATTTAATGAACACTGAAGCTTTCTTT. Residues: CAISYLMNTEAFF.

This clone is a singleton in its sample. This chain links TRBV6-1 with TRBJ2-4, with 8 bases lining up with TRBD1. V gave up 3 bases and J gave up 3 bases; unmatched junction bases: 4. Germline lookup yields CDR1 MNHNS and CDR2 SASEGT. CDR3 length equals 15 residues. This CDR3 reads CASSDRGLDKNIQYF. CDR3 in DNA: TGTGCCAGCAGTGACAGGGGGCTGGACAAAAACATTCAGTACTTC.

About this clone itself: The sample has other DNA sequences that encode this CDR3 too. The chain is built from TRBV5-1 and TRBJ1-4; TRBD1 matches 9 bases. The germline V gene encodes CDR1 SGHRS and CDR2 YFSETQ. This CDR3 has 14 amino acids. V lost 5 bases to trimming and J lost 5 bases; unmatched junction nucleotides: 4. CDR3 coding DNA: TGCGCCAGCAGTTTTACAGGGGGCAATGAAAAACTGTTTTTT. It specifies CASSFTGGNEKLFF.

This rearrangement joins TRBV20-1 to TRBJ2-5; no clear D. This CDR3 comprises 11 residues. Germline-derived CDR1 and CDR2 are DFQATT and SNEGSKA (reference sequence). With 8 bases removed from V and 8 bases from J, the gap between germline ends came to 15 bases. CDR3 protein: CSSNQFSTQYF. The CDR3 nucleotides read TGCAGTTCCAACCAATTTAGTACCCAGTACTTC.

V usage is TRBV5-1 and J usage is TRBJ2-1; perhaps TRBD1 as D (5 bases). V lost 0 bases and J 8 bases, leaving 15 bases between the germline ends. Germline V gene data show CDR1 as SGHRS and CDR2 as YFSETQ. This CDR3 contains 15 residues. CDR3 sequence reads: CASSLADIRIDEQFF. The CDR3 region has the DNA TGCGCCAGCAGCTTGGCGGACATACGGATCGATGAGCAGTTCTTC.

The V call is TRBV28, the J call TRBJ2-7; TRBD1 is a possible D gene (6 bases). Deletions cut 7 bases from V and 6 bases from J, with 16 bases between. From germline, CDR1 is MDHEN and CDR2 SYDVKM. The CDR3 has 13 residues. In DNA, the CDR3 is TGTGCCAGCACCGGGACACCCATTTTCGAGCAGTACTTC. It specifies CASTGTPIFEQYF.

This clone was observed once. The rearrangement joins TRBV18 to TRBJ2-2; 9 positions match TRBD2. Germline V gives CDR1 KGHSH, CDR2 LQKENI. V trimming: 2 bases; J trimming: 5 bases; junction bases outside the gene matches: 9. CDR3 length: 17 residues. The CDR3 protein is CASSPGILAGPTGELFF. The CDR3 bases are TGTGCCAGCTCACCAGGAATTCTAGCGGGACCTACCGGGGAGCTGTTTTTT.

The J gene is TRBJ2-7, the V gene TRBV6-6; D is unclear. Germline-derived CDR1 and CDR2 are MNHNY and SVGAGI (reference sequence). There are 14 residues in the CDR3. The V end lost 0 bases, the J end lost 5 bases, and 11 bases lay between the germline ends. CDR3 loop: CASSYSMGSDEQYF. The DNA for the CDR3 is TGTGCCAGCAGTTACTCGATGGGAAGCGACGAGCAGTACTTC.

The CDR3, as DNA: TGTGCCAGCAGAGAAGGACAGCAGACTGGAAACACCATATATTTT. Its translation: CASREGQQTGNTIYF. The chain joins TRBV5-4 to TRBJ1-3, with D possibly TRBD1 on 6 matching bases. From germline, CDR1 is SGHNT and CDR2 YYREEE (reference sequence). V was shortened by 5 bases and J by 2 bases, with 14 bases between the two germline ends. The CDR3 length is 15 residues.

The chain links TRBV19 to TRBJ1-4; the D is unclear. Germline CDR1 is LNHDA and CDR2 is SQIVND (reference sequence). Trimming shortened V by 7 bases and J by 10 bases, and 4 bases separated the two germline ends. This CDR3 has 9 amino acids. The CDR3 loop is CASIVKLFF. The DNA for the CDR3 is TGTGCCAGTATAGTAAAACTGTTTTTT.

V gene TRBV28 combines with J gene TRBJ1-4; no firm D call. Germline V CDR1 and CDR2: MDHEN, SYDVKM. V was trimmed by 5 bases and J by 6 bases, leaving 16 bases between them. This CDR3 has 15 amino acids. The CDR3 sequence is CASSLIRDAHEKLFF. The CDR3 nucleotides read TGTGCCAGCAGTCTAATCCGGGATGCACATGAAAAACTGTTTTTT.

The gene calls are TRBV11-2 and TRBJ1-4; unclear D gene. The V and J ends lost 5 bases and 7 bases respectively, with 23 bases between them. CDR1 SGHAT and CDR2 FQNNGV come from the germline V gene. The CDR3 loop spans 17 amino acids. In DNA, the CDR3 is TGTGCCAGCAGCCCAAAAGGCCCAGGCCAGGTCCGTGAAAAACTGTTTTTT. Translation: CASSPKGPGQVREKLFF.

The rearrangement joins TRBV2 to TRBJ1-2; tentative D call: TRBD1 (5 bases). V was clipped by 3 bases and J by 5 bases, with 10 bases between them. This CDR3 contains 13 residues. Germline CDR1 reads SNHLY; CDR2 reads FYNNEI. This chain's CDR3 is CASSDLGLYGYTF. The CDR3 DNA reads TGTGCCAGCAGTGACTTGGGGCTGTATGGCTACACCTTC.

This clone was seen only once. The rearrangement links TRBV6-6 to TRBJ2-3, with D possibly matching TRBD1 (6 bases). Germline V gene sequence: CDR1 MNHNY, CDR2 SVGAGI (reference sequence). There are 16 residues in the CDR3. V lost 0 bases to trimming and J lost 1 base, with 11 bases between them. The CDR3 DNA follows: TGTGCCAGCAGTTACTCGTCCCACAGGGGCACAGATACGCAGTATTTT. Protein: CASSYSSHRGTDTQYF.

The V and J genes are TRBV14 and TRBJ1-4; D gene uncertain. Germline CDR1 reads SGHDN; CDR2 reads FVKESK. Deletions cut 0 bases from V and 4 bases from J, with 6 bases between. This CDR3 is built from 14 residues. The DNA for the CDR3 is TGTGCCAGCAGCCAAGAGAACAGTAATGAAAAACTGTTTTTT. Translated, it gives CASSQENSNEKLFF.

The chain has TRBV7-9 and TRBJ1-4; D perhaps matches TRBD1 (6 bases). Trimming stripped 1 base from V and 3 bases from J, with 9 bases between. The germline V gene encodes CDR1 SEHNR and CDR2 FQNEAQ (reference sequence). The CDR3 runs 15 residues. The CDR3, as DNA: TGTGCCAGCAGCTTAGGGGGGCCGGCTAATGAAAAACTGTTTTTT. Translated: CASSLGGPANEKLFF.

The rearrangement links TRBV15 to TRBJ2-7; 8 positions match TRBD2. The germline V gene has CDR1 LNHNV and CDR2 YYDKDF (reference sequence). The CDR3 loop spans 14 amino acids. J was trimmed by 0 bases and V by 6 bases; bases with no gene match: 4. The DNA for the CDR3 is TGTGCCACCAGTGTAGCGGGGAGCTCCTACGAGCAGTACTTC. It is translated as CATSVAGSSYEQYF.

CDR3 loop: CASSQDRTGGSFPDTQYF. The DNA of the CDR3 is TGCGCCAGCAGCCAAGATCGGACTGGCGGGAGTTTTCCAGATACGCAGTATTTT. The V gene is TRBV4-1, the J gene TRBJ2-3; 7 nucleotides match TRBD2. Unmatched junction bases numbered 13, after V lost 0 bases and J lost 4 bases. Germline CDR1 is MGHRA and CDR2 is YSYEKL. The CDR3 loop spans 18 amino acids.

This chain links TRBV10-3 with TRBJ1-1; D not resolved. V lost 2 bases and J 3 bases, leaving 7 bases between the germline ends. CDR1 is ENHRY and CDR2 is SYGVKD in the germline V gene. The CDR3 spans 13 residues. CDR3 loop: CAISEGKDTEAFF. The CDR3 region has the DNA TGTGCCATCAGTGAGGGGAAGGACACTGAAGCTTTCTTT.

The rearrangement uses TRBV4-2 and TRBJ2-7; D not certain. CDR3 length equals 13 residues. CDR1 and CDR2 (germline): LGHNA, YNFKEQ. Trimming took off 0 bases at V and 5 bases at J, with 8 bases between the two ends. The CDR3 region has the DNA TGTGCCAGCAGCCAAGATGGGCTCCACGAGCAGTACTTC. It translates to CASSQDGLHEQYF.

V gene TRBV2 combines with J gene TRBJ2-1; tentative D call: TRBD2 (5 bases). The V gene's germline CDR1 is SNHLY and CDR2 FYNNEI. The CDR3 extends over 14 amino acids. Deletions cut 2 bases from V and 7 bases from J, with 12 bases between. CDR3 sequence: CASSERGLSNEQFF. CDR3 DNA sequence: TGTGCCAGCAGTGAACGAGGGCTGTCGAATGAGCAGTTCTTC.

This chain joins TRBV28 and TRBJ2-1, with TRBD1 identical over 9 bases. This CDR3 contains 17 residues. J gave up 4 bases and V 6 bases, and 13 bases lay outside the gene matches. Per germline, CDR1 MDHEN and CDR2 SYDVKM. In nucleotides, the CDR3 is TGTGCCAGCAGACTTGGACAGGGGATGCCGGAATACAATGAGCAGTTCTTC. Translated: CASRLGQGMPEYNEQFF. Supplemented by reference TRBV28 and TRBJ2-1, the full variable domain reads DVKVTQSSRYLVKRTGEKVFLECVQDMDHENMFWYRQDPGLGLRLIYFSYDVKMKEKGDIPEGYSVSREKKERFSLILESASTNQTSMYLCASRLGQGMPEYNEQFFGPGTRLTVL.

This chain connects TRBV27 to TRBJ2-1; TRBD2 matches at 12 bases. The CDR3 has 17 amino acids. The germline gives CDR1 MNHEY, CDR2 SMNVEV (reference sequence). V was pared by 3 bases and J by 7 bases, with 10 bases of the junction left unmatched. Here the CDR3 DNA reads TGTGCCAGCAGTTTCGCCCGGACTAGCGGGAATGTAAATGAGCAGTTCTTC. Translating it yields CASSFARTSGNVNEQFF.

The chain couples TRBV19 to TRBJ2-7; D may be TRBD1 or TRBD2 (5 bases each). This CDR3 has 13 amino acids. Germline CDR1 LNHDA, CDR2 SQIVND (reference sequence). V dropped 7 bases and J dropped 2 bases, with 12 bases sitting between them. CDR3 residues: CASTARGTYEQYF. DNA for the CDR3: TGTGCCAGTACCGCGAGGGGTACCTACGAGCAGTACTTC.